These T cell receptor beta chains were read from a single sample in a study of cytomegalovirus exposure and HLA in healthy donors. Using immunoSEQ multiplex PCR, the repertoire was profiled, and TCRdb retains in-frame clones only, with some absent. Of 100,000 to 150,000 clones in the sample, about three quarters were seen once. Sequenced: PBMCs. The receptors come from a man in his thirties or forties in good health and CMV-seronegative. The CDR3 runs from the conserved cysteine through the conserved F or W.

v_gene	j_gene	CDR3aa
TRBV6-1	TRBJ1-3	CATGTVLSGNTIYF
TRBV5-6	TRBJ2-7	CASSSRDRGLEQYF
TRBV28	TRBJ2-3	CASSYIPLAGATDTQYF
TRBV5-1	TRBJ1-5	CASSLVGQGAGQPQHF
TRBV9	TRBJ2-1	CASSPPGRAYNEQFF
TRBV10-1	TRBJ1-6	CASSPDRNSPLHF
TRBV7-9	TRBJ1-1	CASSLSSSLQNTEAFF
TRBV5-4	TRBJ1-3	CASSFRGEVGGNTIYF
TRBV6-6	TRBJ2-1	CASIQGDWFF
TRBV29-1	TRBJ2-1	CSVEAQGGYNEQFF
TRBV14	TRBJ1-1	CASSQEGRGTEAFF
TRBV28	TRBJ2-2	CASSLLNTGELFF
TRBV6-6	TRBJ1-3	CASSYSTVSGNTIYF
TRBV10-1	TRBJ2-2	CASSPRLGRGNTGELFF
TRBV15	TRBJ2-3	CATSRDGGGPDTQYF
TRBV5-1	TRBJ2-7	CASSLSRSGEQYF
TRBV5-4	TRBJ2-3	CASSGTGVSDTQYF
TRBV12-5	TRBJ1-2	CASGPDTSYGYTF
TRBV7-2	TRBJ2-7	CASSSTGSLLEQYF
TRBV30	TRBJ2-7	CAWSVAGGRIYEQYF
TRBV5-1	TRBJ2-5	CASSFQGGGETQYF
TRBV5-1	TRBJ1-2	CASSLGTGGNYGYTF
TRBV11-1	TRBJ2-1	CASRTSVQRGGLYNEQFF
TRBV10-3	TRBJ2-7	CASSYSTRYLTYEQYF
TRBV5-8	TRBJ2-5	CASSTGQQETQYF
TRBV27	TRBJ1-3	CASSPLSGQYEDTIYF
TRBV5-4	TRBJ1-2	CASSSTQDSPNYGYTF
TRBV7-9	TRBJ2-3	CASSAAGSTDTQYF
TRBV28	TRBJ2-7	CASSLYLTGPEQYF
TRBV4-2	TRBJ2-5	CASSPEWGGQETQYF
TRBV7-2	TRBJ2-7	CASSLGGGLTYEQYF
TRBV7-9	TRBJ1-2	CASSSRGRRQGYTF
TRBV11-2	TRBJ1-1	CASSLAGTEAFF
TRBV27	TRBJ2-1	CASSLRGGEQFF
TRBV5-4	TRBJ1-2	CASRPRTLGGDGGYTF
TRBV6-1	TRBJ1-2	CASSLEAGTALGYTF
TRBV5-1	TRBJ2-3	CASSSQRGATDTQYF
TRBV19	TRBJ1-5	CASSVRTGKTLGSNQPQHF
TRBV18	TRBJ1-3	CASSLNQGSGNTIYF
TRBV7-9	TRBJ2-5	CASSTHWTPGGETQYF
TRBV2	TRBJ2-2	CASAKLGQHTGELFF
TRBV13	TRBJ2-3	CASPRADTQYF
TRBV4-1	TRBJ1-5	CASSQDPNQPQHF
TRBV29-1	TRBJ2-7	CSVGGGGLYEQYF
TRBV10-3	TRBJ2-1	CAIRTSGGYNEQFF
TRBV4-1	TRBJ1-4	CASSQDPDRGGRANEKLFF
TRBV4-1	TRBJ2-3	CASSHWTSGGADTQYF
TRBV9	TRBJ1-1	CASSVGPSGTEAFF
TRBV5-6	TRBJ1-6	CASKDRAGSPLHF
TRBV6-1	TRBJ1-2	CASTRGHQGNYGYTF
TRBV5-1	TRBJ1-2	CASSLAGQYGYTF
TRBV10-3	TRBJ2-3	CAISESQRGGPDTQYF
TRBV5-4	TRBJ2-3	CASSLAVAADTQYF
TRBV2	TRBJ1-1	CASSDSRSSNTEAFF
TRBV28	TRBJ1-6	CASSEGQGLYSPLHF
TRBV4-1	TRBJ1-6	CASSQLTGANSPLHF